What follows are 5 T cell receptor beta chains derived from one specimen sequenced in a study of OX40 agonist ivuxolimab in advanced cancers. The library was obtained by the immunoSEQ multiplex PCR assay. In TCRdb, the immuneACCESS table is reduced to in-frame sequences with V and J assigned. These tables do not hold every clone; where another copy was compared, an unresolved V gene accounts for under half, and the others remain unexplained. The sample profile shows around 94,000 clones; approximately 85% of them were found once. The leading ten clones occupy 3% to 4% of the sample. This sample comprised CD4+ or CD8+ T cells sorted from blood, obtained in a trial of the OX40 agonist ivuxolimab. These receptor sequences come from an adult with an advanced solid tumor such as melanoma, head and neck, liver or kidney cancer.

CDR3 sequence reads: CSVVGVDGTDQGYNEQFF. CDR3 nucleotide sequence: TGCAGCGTTGTGGGGGTAGACGGGACGGACCAAGGCTACAATGAGCAGTTCTTC. This chain joins TRBV29-1 and TRBJ2-1; either TRBD1 or TRBD2 may supply D (5 bases each). The germline V gene encodes CDR1 SQVTM and CDR2 ANQGSEA. Between the trimmed V and J ends, which lost 4 bases and 3 bases, there was a span of 25 bases. The CDR3 spans 18 residues.

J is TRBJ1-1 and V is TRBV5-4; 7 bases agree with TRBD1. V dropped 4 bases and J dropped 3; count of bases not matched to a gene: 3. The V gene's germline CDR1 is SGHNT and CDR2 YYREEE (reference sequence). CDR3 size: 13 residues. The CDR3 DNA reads TGTGCCAGCAGCCGCGACAGGGACACTGAAGCTTTCTTT. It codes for CASSRDRDTEAFF.

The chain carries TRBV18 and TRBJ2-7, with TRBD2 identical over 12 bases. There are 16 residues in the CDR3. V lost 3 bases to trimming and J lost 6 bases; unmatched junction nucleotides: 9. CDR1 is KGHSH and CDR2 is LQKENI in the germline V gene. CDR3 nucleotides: TGTGCCAGCTCACCCTCCCTAGCGGGAGGGCCAGGCGAGCAGTACTTC. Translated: CASSPSLAGGPGEQYF.

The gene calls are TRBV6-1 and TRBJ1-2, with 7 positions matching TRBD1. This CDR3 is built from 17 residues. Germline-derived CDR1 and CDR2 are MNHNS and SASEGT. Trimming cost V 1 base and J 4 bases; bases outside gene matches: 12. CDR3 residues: CASSEVLSFGDSYGYTF. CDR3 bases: TGTGCCAGCAGTGAAGTTTTGAGCTTTGGGGACAGCTATGGCTACACCTTC.

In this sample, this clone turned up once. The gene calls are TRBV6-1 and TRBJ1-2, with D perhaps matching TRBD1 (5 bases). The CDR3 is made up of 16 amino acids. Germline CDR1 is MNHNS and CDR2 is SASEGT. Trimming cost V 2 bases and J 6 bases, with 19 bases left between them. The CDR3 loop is CASSELVTVREDGYTF. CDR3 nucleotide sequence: TGTGCCAGCAGTGAACTAGTAACTGTCAGGGAGGATGGCTACACCTTC.